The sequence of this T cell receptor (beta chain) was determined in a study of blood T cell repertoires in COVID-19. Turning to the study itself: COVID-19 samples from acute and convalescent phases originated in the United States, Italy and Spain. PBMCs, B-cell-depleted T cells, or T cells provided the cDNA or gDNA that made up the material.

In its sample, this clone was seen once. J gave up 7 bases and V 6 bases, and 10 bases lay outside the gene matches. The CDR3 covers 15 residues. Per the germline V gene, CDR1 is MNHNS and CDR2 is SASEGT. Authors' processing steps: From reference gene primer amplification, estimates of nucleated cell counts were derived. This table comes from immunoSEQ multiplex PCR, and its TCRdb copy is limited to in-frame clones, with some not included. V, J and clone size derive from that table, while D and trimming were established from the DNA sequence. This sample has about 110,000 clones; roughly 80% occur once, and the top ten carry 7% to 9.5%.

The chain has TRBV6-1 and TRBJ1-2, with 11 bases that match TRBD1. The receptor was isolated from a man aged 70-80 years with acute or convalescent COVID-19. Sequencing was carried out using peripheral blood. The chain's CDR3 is CASSYGGQGAVGYTF. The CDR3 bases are TGTGCCAGCAGCTACGGCGGACAGGGGGCGGTTGGCTACACCTTC.